The 30 T cell receptor beta chains below come from one sample, sequenced in a study of early T cells in non-severe SARS-CoV-2 infection. TCRdb fed the 5' RACE reads into MiXCR, producing one record per CDR3 protein. Seen here are 85,000 to 100,000 distinct CDR3 sequences, about 13% observed once, and the top ten hold about 2%. The sequenced sample was whole blood. These receptors all come from an adult who was a healthcare worker with PCR-confirmed SARS-CoV-2 infection or an uninfected control (not recorded which).

This clonotype was seen a handful of times. The genes are TRBV6-6 and TRBJ1-6, with D uncertain. Trimming removed 2 bases from V and 9 bases from J, with 8 bases in between. CDR1 is MNHNY, CDR2 SVGAGI, per germline (reference sequence). The CDR3 runs 13 residues. The DNA of the CDR3 is TGTGCCAGCAGTTACAGGGTGGGTTCACCCCTCCACTTT. It codes for CASSYRVGSPLHF.

This sequence joins TRBV9 and TRBJ2-7; D is possibly TRBD2 (6 bases). CDR3 length: 14 residues. Germline loops: CDR1 SGDLS, CDR2 YYNGEE. V lost 0 bases and J 3 bases, leaving 10 bases between the germline ends. The CDR3 DNA follows: TGTGCCAGCAGCGTAGGCGGGGAACTCTACGAGCAGTACTTC. Encoded protein: CASSVGGELYEQYF.

This clonotype has at least ten counts. The chain employs TRBV6-1 and TRBJ2-1; 10 bases agree with TRBD1. The V gene end was trimmed by 5 bases and the J gene end by 3 bases; junction bases not matched to a gene: 4. The CDR3 totals 15 residues. Looked up from germline, CDR1 is MNHNS and CDR2 is SASEGT. For the CDR3, the DNA is TGTGCCAGCAGTCCAGGGACAGGGGACTACAATGAGCAGTTCTTC. Translated: CASSPGTGDYNEQFF.

The sample holds a few counts of this clonotype. The V gene is TRBV4-3, the J gene TRBJ2-3; 7 bases map to TRBD2. CDR3 length equals 15 residues. Germline CDR1 and CDR2: LGHNA and YSLEER. V lost 4 bases and J lost 5; bases outside the gene matches: 9. The chain's CDR3 is CASSRTSARGDTQYF. In DNA, the CDR3 is TGCGCCAGCAGCCGAACTAGCGCCCGTGGAGATACGCAGTATTTT.

This chain uses TRBV20-1 with TRBJ2-3; no firm D call. V was clipped by 0 bases and J by 0 bases, with 7 bases between them. Germline V gene lookup returns CDR1 DFQATT and CDR2 SNEGSKA (reference sequence). The CDR3 sequence is 14 residues long. The CDR3 DNA sequence: TGCAGTGCTAGAGATATACGGAGCACAGATACGCAGTATTTT. The encoded protein is CSARDIRSTDTQYF.

This clonotype was picked up many times. CDR3 residues: CSVVGAGISSYEQYF. CDR3 bases: TGCAGCGTTGTAGGTGCTGGGATAAGCTCCTACGAGCAGTACTTC. The chain is built from TRBV29-1 and TRBJ2-7; D not resolved. This CDR3 is 15 amino acids long. Per germline, CDR1 SQVTM and CDR2 ANQGSEA. V was pared by 4 bases and J by 0 bases, with 16 bases between.

This clonotype was recorded at least ten times. The chain links TRBV19 to TRBJ2-1; 9 nucleotides agree with TRBD2. This CDR3 has 16 residues. CDR1 and CDR2 (germline): LNHDA, SQIVND (reference sequence). Unmatched junction bases numbered 13, after V lost 3 bases and J lost 10 bases. CDR3 in DNA: TGTGCCAGTAGTATCCGTAGCGGGGGTCCGAGCAGGGAGCAGTTCTTC. Amino acid sequence: CASSIRSGGPSREQFF. Full variable domain (remainder filled in from reference TRBV19 and TRBJ2-1): DGGITQSPKYLFRKEGQNVTLSCEQNLNHDAMYWYRQDPGQGLRLIYYSQIVNDFQKGDIAEGYSVSREKKESFPLTVTSAQKNPTAFYLCASSIRSGGPSREQFFGPGTRLTVL.

This clonotype was recorded at least ten times. V and J are TRBV20-1 and TRBJ2-7, with 7 bases identical to TRBD1. V dropped 5 bases and J dropped 5; count of bases not matched to a gene: 9. Germline CDR1 DFQATT, CDR2 SNEGSKA (reference sequence). The CDR3 sequence is 13 residues long. The CDR3, as DNA: TGCAGTGCTGCTACAGGGGTTGTCGACGAGCAGTACTTC. Protein sequence: CSAATGVVDEQYF.

The rearrangement uses TRBV7-9 and TRBJ1-1, with TRBD1 identical over 7 bases. This CDR3 comprises 15 residues. CDR1 and CDR2 from the germline V gene are SEHNR and FQNEAQ (reference sequence). V dropped 5 bases and J dropped 0; count of bases not matched to a gene: 6. The CDR3 region is CASSQLTGMNTEAFF. Written as DNA, the CDR3 is TGTGCCAGCAGCCAACTGACAGGGATGAACACTGAAGCTTTCTTT.

Only a few counts were recorded for this clonotype. This chain joins TRBV2 and TRBJ1-5; D is uncertain. This CDR3 region has 15 residues. V was shortened by 8 bases and J by 6 bases, with 20 bases between the two germline ends. CDR1 and CDR2 from the germline V gene are SNHLY and FYNNEI. The CDR3 is CASGPWNGEAQPQHF. The CDR3 region has the DNA TGTGCCAGCGGTCCTTGGAACGGGGAGGCTCAGCCCCAGCATTTT.

A few counts support this clonotype. The genes are TRBV28 and TRBJ2-3, with D possibly being TRBD2 (5 bases). The CDR3 has 14 amino acids. The germline CDR1 and CDR2 sequences are MDHEN and SYDVKM. V lost 3 bases and J 4 bases, leaving 11 bases between the germline ends. CDR3 residues: CASSFSVRADTQYF. The CDR3, as DNA: TGTGCCAGCAGTTTCAGTGTGAGGGCAGATACGCAGTATTTT.

V and J are TRBV7-9 and TRBJ2-5; TRBD1 aligns across 7 bases. The CDR3 is made up of 14 amino acids. The trim removed 1 base at V and 4 bases at J, leaving 3 bases unmatched. Germline V gene data show CDR1 as SEHNR and CDR2 as FQNEAQ (reference sequence). This chain's CDR3 is CASSLVGGRETQYF. The CDR3 coding sequence is TGTGCCAGCAGCTTAGTAGGGGGCCGAGAGACCCAGTACTTC.

J is TRBJ1-2 and V is TRBV24-1; 9 bases map to TRBD1. The CDR3 loop spans 16 amino acids. Germline CDR1 KGHDR, CDR2 SFDVKD. V gave up 3 bases and J gave up 8 bases; unmatched junction bases: 12. CDR3 loop: CATSDATPGQGYGYTF. CDR3 DNA sequence: TGTGCCACCAGTGATGCAACACCGGGACAGGGCTACGGCTACACCTTC.

The chain couples TRBV27 to TRBJ2-3, with D unresolved. The V gene's germline CDR1 is MNHEY and CDR2 SMNVEV (reference sequence). The CDR3 is made up of 15 amino acids. The V end was cut by 1 base, the J end by 0 bases, with 8 bases between. CDR3 region: CASSLWHSSTDTQYF. DNA of the CDR3: TGTGCCAGCAGTTTATGGCACTCTAGCACAGATACGCAGTATTTT.

This clonotype was counted many times. This chain links TRBV7-9 with TRBJ2-7; D not certain. V was shortened by 5 bases and J by 3 bases, with 11 bases between the two germline ends. Germline CDR1 SEHNR, CDR2 FQNEAQ (reference sequence). This CDR3 comprises 13 residues. This CDR3 reads CASSPVGNYEQYF. CDR3 DNA: TGTGCCAGCAGCCCTGTTGGAAACTACGAGCAGTACTTC.

The sample holds many counts of this clonotype. This CDR3 reads CASSQGTGAEQYF. The CDR3 region has the DNA TGTGCCAGCAGTCAGGGGACAGGAGCCGAGCAGTACTTC. The chain joins TRBV6-5 to TRBJ2-7; TRBD1 matches at 8 bases. This CDR3 contains 13 residues. Germline V gene sequence: CDR1 MNHEY, CDR2 SVGAGI. The junction had 6 bases not matched to a gene; V was cut back by 5 bases and J by 6 bases.

The rearrangement links TRBV6-6 to TRBJ1-2; D may be TRBD1 (6 bases). The CDR3 consists of 16 residues. V dropped 5 bases and J dropped 4 bases, with 20 bases sitting between them. Germline V lookup: CDR1 MNHNY, CDR2 SVGAGI (reference sequence). The CDR3 DNA is TGTGCCAGCAGTAGCCCCTCGACAGGTGGGAGCTATGGCTACACCTTC. Encoded protein: CASSSPSTGGSYGYTF.

This clonotype has at least ten counts. This chain uses TRBV7-9 with TRBJ2-2; no clear D gene. CDR3 length equals 12 residues. V shed 5 bases and J shed 8 bases, with 9 bases lying between them. The germline V gene encodes CDR1 SEHNR and CDR2 FQNEAQ (reference sequence). The chain's CDR3 is CASSPPWGELFF. CDR3 coding DNA: TGTGCCAGCAGCCCCCCGTGGGGGGAGCTGTTTTTT.

This chain links TRBV6-6 with TRBJ1-4; no firm D call. CDR3 length: 12 residues. V gave up 6 bases and J gave up 12 bases, with 14 bases separating them. CDR1 is MNHNY, CDR2 SVGAGI, per germline (reference sequence). This CDR3 reads CASREGLEQLFF. CDR3 bases: TGTGCCAGCAGGGAAGGATTGGAACAACTGTTTTTT.

The chain couples TRBV20-1 to TRBJ2-5; D gene ambiguous. The CDR3 totals 11 residues. Germline values: CDR1 DFQATT, CDR2 SNEGSKA (reference sequence). The germline V and J ends were trimmed by 5 bases and 1 base, with 5 bases remaining between them. CDR3 protein: CSAVIQETQYF. For the CDR3, the DNA is TGCAGTGCTGTGATCCAAGAGACCCAGTACTTC.

Only a few counts were recorded for this clonotype. V and J are TRBV6-5 and TRBJ2-5; D ambiguous. This CDR3 comprises 15 residues. The germline CDR1 and CDR2 sequences are MNHEY and SVGAGI. The germline V and J ends were trimmed by 6 bases and 2 bases, with 16 bases remaining between them. The CDR3 coding sequence is TGTGCCAGCAGCCCCTCGTGGAGTCAACAAGAGACCCAGTACTTC. The encoded protein is CASSPSWSQQETQYF.

The rearrangement joins TRBV2 to TRBJ2-7, with D uncertain. Between the trimmed V and J ends, which lost 0 bases and 3 bases, there was a span of 3 bases. The CDR3 consists of 12 residues. Germline V gives CDR1 SNHLY, CDR2 FYNNEI. For the CDR3, the DNA is TGTGCCAGCAGTGAAGCGGGCTACGAGCAGTACTTC. Its translation: CASSEAGYEQYF.

This clonotype was seen more than once but under ten times. The chain has TRBV7-2 and TRBJ2-7; D call uncertain. Germline lookup yields CDR1 SGHTA and CDR2 FQGNSA. V was shortened by 5 bases and J by 6 bases, with 11 bases between the two germline ends. The CDR3 has 12 residues. The CDR3 reads CASSPPFGEQYF. CDR3 nucleotide sequence: TGTGCCAGCAGCCCCCCGTTTGGCGAGCAGTACTTC.

This clonotype was detected ten times or more. The V and J genes are TRBV2 and TRBJ2-5; TRBD2 aligns across 9 bases. Germline CDR1 reads SNHLY; CDR2 reads FYNNEI. V shed 5 bases, J shed 1 base, and the junction held 5 bases outside the gene matches. The CDR3 totals 15 residues. CDR3 sequence (DNA): TGTGCCAGCAGTTTCCAGCGGGGGGCCCAAGAGACCCAGTACTTC. It is translated as CASSFQRGAQETQYF.

Turning to this clonotype: This may stem from a read error, because a much larger clone lies one nucleotide away. The chain links TRBV11-2 to TRBJ1-5, with D possibly matching TRBD1 (5 bases). CDR1 and CDR2 (germline): SGHAT, FQNNGV. The V and J ends lost 5 bases and 3 bases respectively, with 14 bases between them. The CDR3 sequence is 15 residues long. The CDR3 coding sequence is TGTGCCAGCAGCGTGGACTGGGACCCCAATCAGCCCCAGCATTTT. Its protein is CASSVDWDPNQPQHF.

This clonotype was observed a few times. The V and J genes are TRBV2 and TRBJ2-5; a weak D match, TRBD1 (5 bases). The V gene lost 6 bases and the J gene lost 4 bases, with 9 bases spanning the gap. This CDR3 comprises 12 residues. Germline V gene lookup returns CDR1 SNHLY and CDR2 FYNNEI. CDR3 protein: CASRGEVETQYF. The CDR3 nucleotides are TGTGCCAGCAGAGGGGAAGTAGAGACCCAGTACTTC.

The chain couples TRBV9 to TRBJ2-7; D remains unclear. The V end lost 1 base, the J end lost 4 bases, and 6 bases lay between the germline ends. Germline CDR1 reads SGDLS; CDR2 reads YYNGEE. This CDR3 contains 12 residues. The CDR3 spells CASSVYGYEQYF. CDR3 DNA: TGTGCCAGCAGCGTATATGGGTACGAGCAGTACTTC.

This clonotype was picked up many times. This sequence joins TRBV29-1 and TRBJ1-4, with D tentatively TRBD1 (6 bases). Between the trimmed V and J ends, which lost 4 bases and 4 bases, there was a span of 10 bases. This CDR3 is built from 13 residues. The germline V gene encodes CDR1 SQVTM and CDR2 ANQGSEA. CDR3 sequence reads: CSVADSLNEKLFF. CDR3 nucleotide sequence: TGCAGCGTTGCGGACAGCCTTAATGAAAAACTGTTTTTT.

Points on this clonotype: A junction boundary mismatches the germline segment, possibly from a read error. The chain carries TRBV7-9 and TRBJ2-2; weak D call: TRBD2 (5 bases). This CDR3 comprises 16 residues. Germline-derived CDR1 and CDR2 are SEHNR and FQNEAQ (reference sequence). CDR3 loop: CASSQRPGPNTGELSF. CDR3 sequence (DNA): TGTGCCAGCAGCCAACGCCCCGGACCCAACACCGGGGAGCTGTCTTTT.

This clonotype came up a few times. The chain has TRBV6-2 or TRBV6-3 and TRBJ2-6; 7 bases are a match to TRBD1. Germline CDR1 MNHEY, CDR2 SVGEGT. The CDR3 covers 19 residues. The ends lost 0 bases at V and 0 bases at J; junction bases unmatched: 8. CDR3 in DNA: TGTGCCAGCAGTTACTCTATCCGGGACAGCAGCTCTGGGGCCAACGTCCTGACTTTC. Its translation is CASSYSIRDSSSGANVLTF.